This TCR beta chain was profiled in a study of blood T cell repertoires in COVID-19. TCRdb's table, derived via immunoSEQ multiplex PCR, lists solely in-frame clones and lacks some. The repertoire holds tens of thousands of clones, with about nine tenths as singletons. Sequenced sample: peripheral blood. The TCR comes from a human donor in a cohort sampled during active COVID-19.

In DNA form, the CDR3 reads TGTGCCAGCAGTTCCGGGACAGCGAATTCACCCCTCCACTTT. This gives the protein CASSSGTANSPLHF. The gene calls are TRBV7-2 and TRBJ1-6; 7 nucleotides agree with TRBD1. V lost 6 bases and J lost 7; bases outside the gene matches: 6. The CDR3 covers 14 residues. In germline, CDR1 is SGHTA, CDR2 FQGNSA. The full variable domain, with the rest looked up from reference TRBV7-2 and TRBJ1-6, is GAGVSQSPSNKVTEKGKDVELRCDPISGHTALYWYRQSLGQGLEFLIYFQGNSAPDKSGLPSDRFSAERTGGSVSTLTIQRTQQEDSAVYLCASSSGTANSPLHFGNGTRLTVT.